This TCR beta chain emerged from a study of long-term antiretroviral therapy in people with HIV. Whole-study findings and limits: HIV repertoire CDR3 lengths ranged less widely than those of controls. Collection of the blood took place between the mid-2000s and the late 2010s. The ART regimens in use then may have been less effective than current ones.

With 2 bases clipped from V and 2 bases from J, the junction kept 5 bases outside the gene matches. This CDR3 is 16 amino acids long. CDR1 SGHKS and CDR2 YYEKEE come from the germline V gene (reference sequence). Comment on this clone: The target antigen is unknown.

The libraries were made with immunoSEQ v3.0 at survey level. This table comes from immunoSEQ multiplex PCR, and its TCRdb copy is limited to in-frame clones, with some not included. The profile shows 35,000 or so clones, 70% to 90% of them singletons. Inclusion required at least two post-ART and at least one pre-ART PBMC samples. This chain connects TRBV5-5 to TRBJ2-5; 11 nucleotides agree with TRBD2. The receptor comes from a woman aged 25 to 39 with HIV. The material was unsorted PBMCs, obtained just under 2.9 years before starting antiretroviral therapy. The CDR3 protein is CASSLKLAGGQETQYF. The CDR3 DNA is TGTGCCAGCAGCTTAAAGTTAGCGGGGGGGCAAGAGACCCAGTACTTC.